The 2 T cell receptor beta chains reported below all come from one sample, sequenced in a study of T cell responses to AZD1222 COVID-19 vaccine. The assay was immunoSEQ multiplex PCR, and TCRdb's table has in-frame clones only and misses some. Here the sample spans about 120,000 clones, 75% to 95% being singletons. Sequences were derived from peripheral blood, sampled 28 days after the second dose of the MenACWY control vaccine. These receptors were collected from an adult who received the MenACWY meningococcal vaccine as a control.

The V gene is TRBV27, the J gene TRBJ1-3; TRBD1 matches at 7 bases. Per germline, CDR1 MNHEY and CDR2 SMNVEV (reference sequence). CDR3 size: 16 residues. The V gene end was trimmed by 5 bases and the J gene end by 4 bases; junction bases not matched to a gene: 11. This CDR3 is CASSADRQGLGNTIYF. The CDR3 nucleotides are TGTGCCAGCAGTGCCGACCGACAGGGTCTCGGAAACACCATATATTTT.

This clone was recorded only once. J is TRBJ1-1 and V is TRBV7-2, with D unclear. Per germline, CDR1 SGHTA and CDR2 FQGNSA. The CDR3 has 12 amino acids. Between the trimmed V and J ends, which lost 3 bases and 2 bases, there was a span of 4 bases. This CDR3 reads CASSLFNTEAFF. CDR3 DNA: TGTGCCAGCAGCTTGTTCAACACTGAAGCTTTCTTT.